Below are 8 T cell receptor beta chains sequenced from a single sample in a study of siplizumab effects on memory and regulatory T cells (dated by TCRdb to the late 2010s). Their specific antigens are unknown. Cells in the mixed lymphocyte reaction were cultured together at 37 degrees C for around 6 days. Library preparation used the immunoSEQ multiplex PCR assay. The table comes from immuneACCESS by way of TCRdb, which keeps in-frame sequences with V and J called. Part of the clones is missing from these tables; in studies checked, under half for an unresolved V gene and the rest for unknown reasons. The sample table shows 15,000 to 20,000 clones, and 40% to 60% are seen once. Of the sample, around 5% falls within the top ten clones. The sequencing sample was made of CFSE-low (dividing) CD4+ T cells sorted from an allogeneic mixed lymphocyte reaction. Receptors originate from a human donor in good health; the cells came from an allogeneic mixed lymphocyte reaction.

The rearrangement links TRBV5-5 to TRBJ1-2; TRBD1 aligns across 11 bases. V was pared by 5 bases and J by 2 bases, with 2 bases of the junction left unmatched. Germline CDR1 and CDR2: SGHKS and YYEKEE (reference sequence). The CDR3 totals 14 residues. The CDR3 loop reads CASSWDRGNYGYTF. CDR3 bases: TGTGCCAGCAGTTGGGACAGGGGGAACTATGGCTACACCTTC. Full variable domain (missing parts from reference TRBV5-5 and TRBJ1-2): DAGVTQSPTHLIKTRGQQVTLRCSPISGHKSVSWYQQVLGQGPQFIFQYYEKEERGRGNFPDRFSARQFPNYSSELNVNALLLGDSALYLCASSWDRGNYGYTFGSGTRLTVV.

The gene calls are TRBV4-1 and TRBJ2-5; D is unresolved. Trimming stripped 1 base from V and 4 bases from J, with 10 bases between. This CDR3 has 14 amino acids. Looked up from germline, CDR1 is MGHRA and CDR2 is YSYEKL. DNA of the CDR3: TGCGCCAGCAGCCAAGTTGACGTCTTAGAGACCCAGTACTTC. Protein: CASSQVDVLETQYF.

This chain links TRBV5-1 with TRBJ2-7; D uncertain. Germline V gene sequence: CDR1 SGHRS, CDR2 YFSETQ. The CDR3 is made up of 13 amino acids. V lost 4 bases and J 4 bases, leaving 12 bases between the germline ends. This chain's CDR3 is CASSPPRFYEQYF. CDR3 nucleotides: TGCGCCAGCAGCCCCCCGAGGTTTTACGAGCAGTACTTC.

This clone was detected only a few times. V usage is TRBV7-7 and J usage is TRBJ2-7, with 11 bases that match TRBD2. Germline lookup yields CDR1 SSHAT and CDR2 FNYEAQ (reference sequence). J gave up 6 bases and V 5 bases, and 3 bases lay outside the gene matches. This CDR3 has 13 residues. The CDR3 region has the DNA TGTGCCAGCAGCCCGGGGACTAGCGGCGAGCAGTACTTC. This gives the protein CASSPGTSGEQYF.

The chain recombines TRBV11-2 with TRBJ2-7; 9 bases agree with TRBD2. The V gene end was trimmed by 1 base and the J gene end by 5 bases; junction bases not matched to a gene: 6. The CDR3 sequence is 15 residues long. In germline, CDR1 is SGHAT, CDR2 FQNNGV. In DNA, the CDR3 is TGTGCCAGCAGCTTAGGGCGGGGGGGTCTAAACGAGCAGTACTTC. Residues: CASSLGRGGLNEQYF. Drawing the rest from reference TRBV11-2 and TRBJ2-7, the complete variable domain is EAGVAQSPRYKIIEKRQSVAFWCNPISGHATLYWYQQILGQGPKLLIQFQNNGVVDDSQLPKDRFSAERLKGVDSTLKIQPAKLEDSAVYLCASSLGRGGLNEQYFGPGTRLTVT.

The gene calls are TRBV5-6 and TRBJ2-1; D gene uncertain. CDR3 length: 13 residues. The V gene's germline CDR1 is SGHDT and CDR2 YYEEEE. Trimming removed 0 bases at V and 8 bases at J, with 9 bases between. CDR3 in amino acids: CASSLVAWDEQFF. The CDR3 DNA is TGTGCCAGCAGCTTGGTCGCGTGGGATGAGCAGTTCTTC.

The chain has TRBV4-1 and TRBJ2-3, with 7 nucleotides matching TRBD1. The CDR3 extends over 16 amino acids. From germline, CDR1 is MGHRA and CDR2 YSYEKL. Germline trimming cut 1 base from V and 4 bases from J; bases unmatched to any gene: 8. CDR3 loop: CASSQASRGFSDTQYF. Here the CDR3 DNA reads TGCGCCAGCAGCCAAGCGTCCAGGGGGTTCTCAGATACGCAGTATTTT.

By frequency in the sample, this clone is medium-sized. V and J are TRBV7-2 and TRBJ2-7; D gene ambiguous. The ends were cut back, 1 base at V and 5 bases at J, with 6 bases in the middle. The CDR3 covers 12 residues. CDR1 SGHTA and CDR2 FQGNSA come from the germline V gene. CDR3 sequence reads: CASSLGVHEQYF. CDR3 DNA: TGTGCCAGCAGCTTAGGAGTCCACGAGCAGTACTTC.